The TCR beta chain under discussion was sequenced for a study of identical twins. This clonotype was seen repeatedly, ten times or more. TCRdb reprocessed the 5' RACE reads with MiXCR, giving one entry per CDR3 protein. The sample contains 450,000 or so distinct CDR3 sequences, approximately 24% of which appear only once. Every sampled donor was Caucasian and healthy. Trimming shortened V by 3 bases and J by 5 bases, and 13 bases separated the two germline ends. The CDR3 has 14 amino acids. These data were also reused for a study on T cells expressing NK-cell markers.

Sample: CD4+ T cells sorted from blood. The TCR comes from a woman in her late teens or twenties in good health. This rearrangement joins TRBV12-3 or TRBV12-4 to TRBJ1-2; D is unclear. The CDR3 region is CASSFGGFTYGYTF. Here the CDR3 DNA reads TGTGCCAGCAGTTTCGGAGGCTTCACATATGGCTACACCTTC.